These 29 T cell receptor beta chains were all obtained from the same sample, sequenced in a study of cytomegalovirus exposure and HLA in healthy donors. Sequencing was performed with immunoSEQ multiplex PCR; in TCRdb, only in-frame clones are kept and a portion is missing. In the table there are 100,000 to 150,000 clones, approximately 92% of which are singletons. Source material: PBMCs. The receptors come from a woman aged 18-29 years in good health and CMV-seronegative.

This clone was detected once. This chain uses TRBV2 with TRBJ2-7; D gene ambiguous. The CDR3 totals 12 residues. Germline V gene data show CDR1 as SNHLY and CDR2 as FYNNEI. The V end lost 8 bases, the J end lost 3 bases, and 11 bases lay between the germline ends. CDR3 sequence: CASLLDIYEQYF. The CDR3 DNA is TGTGCCAGCCTATTAGACATCTACGAGCAGTACTTC.

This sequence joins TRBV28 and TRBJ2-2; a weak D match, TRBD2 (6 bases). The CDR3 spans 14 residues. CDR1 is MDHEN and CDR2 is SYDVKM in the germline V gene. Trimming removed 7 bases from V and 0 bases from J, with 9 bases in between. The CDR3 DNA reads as TGTGCCAGCATTCTAGCGCCGAACACCGGGGAGCTGTTTTTT. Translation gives CASILAPNTGELFF.

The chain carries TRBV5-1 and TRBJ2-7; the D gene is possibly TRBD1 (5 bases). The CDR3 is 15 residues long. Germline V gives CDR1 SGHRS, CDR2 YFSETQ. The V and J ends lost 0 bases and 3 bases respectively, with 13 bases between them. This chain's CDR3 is CASSLAPAGLYEQYV. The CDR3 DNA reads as TGCGCCAGCAGCTTGGCACCGGCAGGGCTCTACGAGCAGTACGTC.

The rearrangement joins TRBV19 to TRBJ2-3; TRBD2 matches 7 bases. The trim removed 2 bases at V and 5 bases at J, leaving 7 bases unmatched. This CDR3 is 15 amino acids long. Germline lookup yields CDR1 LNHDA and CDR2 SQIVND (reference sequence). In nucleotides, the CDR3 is TGTGCCAGTAGTATATCTAGCGGTAGACAAGATACGCAGTATTTT. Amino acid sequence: CASSISSGRQDTQYF.

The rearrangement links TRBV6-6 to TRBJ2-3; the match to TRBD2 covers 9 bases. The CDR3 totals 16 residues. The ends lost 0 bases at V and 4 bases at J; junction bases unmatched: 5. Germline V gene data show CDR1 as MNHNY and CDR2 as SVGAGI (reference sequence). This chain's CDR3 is CASSYSASGTADTQYF. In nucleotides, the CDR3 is TGTGCCAGCAGTTACTCGGCTAGCGGGACGGCAGATACGCAGTATTTT.

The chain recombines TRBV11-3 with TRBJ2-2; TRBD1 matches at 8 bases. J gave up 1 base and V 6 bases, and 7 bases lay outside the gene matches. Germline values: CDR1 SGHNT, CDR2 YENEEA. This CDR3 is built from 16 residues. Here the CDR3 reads CASSRAGTGNTGELFF. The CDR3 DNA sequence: TGTGCCAGCAGTCGAGCCGGGACAGGGAACACCGGGGAGCTGTTTTTT.

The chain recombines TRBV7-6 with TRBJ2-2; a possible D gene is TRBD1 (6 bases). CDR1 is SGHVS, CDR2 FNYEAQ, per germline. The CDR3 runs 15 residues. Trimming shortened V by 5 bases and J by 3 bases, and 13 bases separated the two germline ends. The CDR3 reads CASSPGELDTGELFF. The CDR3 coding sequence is TGTGCCAGCAGCCCAGGGGAGCTGGACACCGGGGAGCTGTTTTTT.

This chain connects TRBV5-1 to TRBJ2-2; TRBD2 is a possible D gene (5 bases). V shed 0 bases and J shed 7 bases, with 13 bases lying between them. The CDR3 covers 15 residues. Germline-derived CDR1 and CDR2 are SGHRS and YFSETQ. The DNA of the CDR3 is TGCGCCAGCAGCTTGGTCTCGGACTGGGGCGGGGAGCTGTTTTTT. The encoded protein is CASSLVSDWGGELFF.

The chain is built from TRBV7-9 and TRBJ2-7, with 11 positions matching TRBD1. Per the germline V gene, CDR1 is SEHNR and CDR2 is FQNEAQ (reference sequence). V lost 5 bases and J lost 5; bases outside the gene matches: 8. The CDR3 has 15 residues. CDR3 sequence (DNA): TGTGCCAGCAGCGAAGGACAGGGGGCGATTGACGAGCAGTACTTC. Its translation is CASSEGQGAIDEQYF.

This CDR3 is CASSAKRGPGQTQYF. CDR3 bases: TGTGCCAGCTCAGCAAAGCGGGGCCCTGGGCAGACCCAGTACTTC. This chain links TRBV18 with TRBJ2-5; TRBD2 agrees at 7 bases. The V and J ends lost 5 bases and 6 bases, in that order; junction bases with no gene match: 12. The CDR3 length is 15 residues. Germline values: CDR1 KGHSH, CDR2 LQKENI.

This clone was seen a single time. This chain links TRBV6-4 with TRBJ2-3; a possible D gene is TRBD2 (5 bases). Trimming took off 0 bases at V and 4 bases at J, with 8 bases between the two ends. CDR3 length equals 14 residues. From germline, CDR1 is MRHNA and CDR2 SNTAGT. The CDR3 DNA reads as TGTGCCAGCAGTGACTCAGAGGGCTCAGATACGCAGTATTTT. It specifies CASSDSEGSDTQYF.

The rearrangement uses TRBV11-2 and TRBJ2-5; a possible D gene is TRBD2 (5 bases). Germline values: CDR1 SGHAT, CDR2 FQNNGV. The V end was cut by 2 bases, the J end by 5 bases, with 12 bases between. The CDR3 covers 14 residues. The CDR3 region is CASSLRGPDETQYF. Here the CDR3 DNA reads TGTGCCAGCAGCTTAAGAGGGCCCGACGAGACCCAGTACTTC.

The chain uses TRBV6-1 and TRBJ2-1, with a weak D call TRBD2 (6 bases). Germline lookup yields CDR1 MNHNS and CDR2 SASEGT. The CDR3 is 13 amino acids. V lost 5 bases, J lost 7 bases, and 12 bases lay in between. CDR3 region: CASSSASENEQFF. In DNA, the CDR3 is TGTGCCAGCAGTTCGGCTAGCGAGAATGAGCAGTTCTTC.

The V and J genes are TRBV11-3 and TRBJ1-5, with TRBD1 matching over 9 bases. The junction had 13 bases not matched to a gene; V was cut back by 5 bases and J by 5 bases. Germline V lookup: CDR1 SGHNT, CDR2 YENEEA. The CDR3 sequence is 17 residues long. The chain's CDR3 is CASSLPRTTGGDQPQHF. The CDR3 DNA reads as TGTGCCAGCAGCCTCCCGCGTACTACAGGGGGCGATCAGCCCCAGCATTTT.

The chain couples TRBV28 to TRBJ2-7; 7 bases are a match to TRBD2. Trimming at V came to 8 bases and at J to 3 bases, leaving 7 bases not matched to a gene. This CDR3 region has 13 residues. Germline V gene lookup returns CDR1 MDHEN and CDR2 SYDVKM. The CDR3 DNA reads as TGTGCCAGCGGACTAGTCCCAAACTACGAGCAGTACTTC. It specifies CASGLVPNYEQYF.

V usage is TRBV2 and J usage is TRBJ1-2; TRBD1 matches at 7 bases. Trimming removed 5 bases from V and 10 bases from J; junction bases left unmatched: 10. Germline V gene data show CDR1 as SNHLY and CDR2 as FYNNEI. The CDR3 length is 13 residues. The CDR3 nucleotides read TGTGCCAGCAGTCAAGACAGGGCTACTTTCTACACCTTC. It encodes CASSQDRATFYTF.

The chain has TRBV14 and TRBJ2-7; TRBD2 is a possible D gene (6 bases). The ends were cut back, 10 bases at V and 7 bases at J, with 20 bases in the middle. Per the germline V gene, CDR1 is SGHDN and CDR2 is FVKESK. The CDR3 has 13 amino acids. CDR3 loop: CAINIFRAGEQYV. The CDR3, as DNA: TGTGCCATCAACATTTTCAGGGCGGGGGAGCAGTACGTC.

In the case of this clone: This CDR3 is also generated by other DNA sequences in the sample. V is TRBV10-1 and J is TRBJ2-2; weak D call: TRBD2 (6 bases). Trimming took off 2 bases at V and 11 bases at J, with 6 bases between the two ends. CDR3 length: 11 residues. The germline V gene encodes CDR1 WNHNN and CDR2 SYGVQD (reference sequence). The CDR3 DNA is TGCGCCAGCAGTGAGGCGGGAGAGCTGTTTTTT. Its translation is CASSEAGELFF.

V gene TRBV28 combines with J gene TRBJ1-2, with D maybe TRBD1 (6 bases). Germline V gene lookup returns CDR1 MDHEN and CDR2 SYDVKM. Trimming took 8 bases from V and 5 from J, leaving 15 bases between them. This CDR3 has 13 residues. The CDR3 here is CASLKQGPYGYTF. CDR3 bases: TGTGCCAGCTTAAAACAGGGACCTTATGGCTACACCTTC.

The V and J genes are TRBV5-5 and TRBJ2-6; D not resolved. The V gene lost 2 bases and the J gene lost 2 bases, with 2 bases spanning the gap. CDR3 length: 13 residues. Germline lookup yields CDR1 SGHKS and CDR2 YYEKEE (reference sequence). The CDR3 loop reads CASSFAGANVLTF. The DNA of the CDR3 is TGTGCCAGCAGCTTCGCTGGGGCCAACGTCCTGACTTTC.

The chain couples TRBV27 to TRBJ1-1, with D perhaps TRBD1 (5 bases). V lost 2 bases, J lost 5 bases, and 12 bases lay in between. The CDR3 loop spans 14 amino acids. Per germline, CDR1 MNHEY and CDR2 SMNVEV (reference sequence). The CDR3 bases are TGTGCCAGCAGTTTAGGGGTGTGGACAACTGAAGCTTTCTTT. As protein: CASSLGVWTTEAFF.

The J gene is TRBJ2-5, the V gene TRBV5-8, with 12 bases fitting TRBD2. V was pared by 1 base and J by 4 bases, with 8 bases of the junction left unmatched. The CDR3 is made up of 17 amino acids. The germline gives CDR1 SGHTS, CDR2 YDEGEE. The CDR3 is CASSLWLAGGSPETQYF. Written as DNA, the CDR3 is TGTGCCAGCAGCTTGTGGCTAGCGGGAGGGAGCCCAGAGACCCAGTACTTC.

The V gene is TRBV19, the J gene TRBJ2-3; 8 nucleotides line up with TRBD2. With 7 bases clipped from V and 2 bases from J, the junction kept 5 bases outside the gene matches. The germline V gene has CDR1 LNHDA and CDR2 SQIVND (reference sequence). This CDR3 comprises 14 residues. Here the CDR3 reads CASKKREFTDTQYF. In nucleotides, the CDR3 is TGTGCCAGTAAAAAGCGGGAGTTCACAGATACGCAGTATTTT.

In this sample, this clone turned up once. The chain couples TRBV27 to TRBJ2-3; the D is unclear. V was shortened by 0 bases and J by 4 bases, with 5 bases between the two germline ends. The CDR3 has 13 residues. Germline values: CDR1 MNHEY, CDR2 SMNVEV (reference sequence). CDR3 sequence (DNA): TGTGCCAGCAGTTTATCCGTTGCAGATACGCAGTATTTT. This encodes CASSLSVADTQYF.

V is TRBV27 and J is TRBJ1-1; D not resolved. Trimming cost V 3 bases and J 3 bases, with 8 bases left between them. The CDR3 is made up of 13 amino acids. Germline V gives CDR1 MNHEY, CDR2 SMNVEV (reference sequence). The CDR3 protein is CASSFTVDTEAFF. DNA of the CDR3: TGTGCCAGCAGTTTTACAGTGGACACTGAAGCTTTCTTT.

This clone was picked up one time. The CDR3 sequence: CASSDTGTEAFF. The CDR3 DNA follows: TGTGCCAGCAGTGATACAGGAACTGAAGCTTTCTTT. V and J are TRBV25-1 and TRBJ1-1, with D maybe TRBD1 (5 bases). CDR1 and CDR2 from the germline V gene are MGHDK and SYGVNS. The CDR3 is 12 residues long. The V gene lost 3 bases and the J gene lost 5 bases, with 7 bases spanning the gap.

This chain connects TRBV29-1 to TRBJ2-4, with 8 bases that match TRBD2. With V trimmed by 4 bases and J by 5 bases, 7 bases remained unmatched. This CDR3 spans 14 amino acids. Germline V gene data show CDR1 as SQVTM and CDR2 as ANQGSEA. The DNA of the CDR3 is TGCAGCGTTGGGCCGGGGGGGACCCAAAACATTCAGTACTTC. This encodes CSVGPGGTQNIQYF.

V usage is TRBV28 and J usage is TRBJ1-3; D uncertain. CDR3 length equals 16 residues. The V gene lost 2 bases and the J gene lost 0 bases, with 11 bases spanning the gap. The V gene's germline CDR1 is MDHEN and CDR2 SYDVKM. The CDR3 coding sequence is TGTGCCAGCAGTTTACGCGTAGCCTACTCTGGAAACACCATATATTTT. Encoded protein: CASSLRVAYSGNTIYF.

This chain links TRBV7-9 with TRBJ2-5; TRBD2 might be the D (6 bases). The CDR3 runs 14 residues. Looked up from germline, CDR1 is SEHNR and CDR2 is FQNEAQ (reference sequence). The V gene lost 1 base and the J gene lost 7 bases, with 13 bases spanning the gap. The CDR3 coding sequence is TGTGCCAGCAGCTTAGGGAGGGGTCCGGGGACCCAGTACTTC. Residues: CASSLGRGPGTQYF.